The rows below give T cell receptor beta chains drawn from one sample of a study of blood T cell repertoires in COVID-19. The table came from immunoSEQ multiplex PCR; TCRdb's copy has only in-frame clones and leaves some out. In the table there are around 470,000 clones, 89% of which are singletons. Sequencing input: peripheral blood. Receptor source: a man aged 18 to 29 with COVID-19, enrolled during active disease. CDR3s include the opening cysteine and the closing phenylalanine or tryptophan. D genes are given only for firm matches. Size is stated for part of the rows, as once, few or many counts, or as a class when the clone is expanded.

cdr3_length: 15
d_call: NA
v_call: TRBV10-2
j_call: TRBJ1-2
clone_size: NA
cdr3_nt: TGCGCCAGCAGCGCCGGGACAAACTTACTCTATGGCTACACCTTC
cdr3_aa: CASSAGTNLLYGYTF

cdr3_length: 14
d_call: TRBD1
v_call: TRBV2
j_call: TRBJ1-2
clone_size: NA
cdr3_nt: TGTGCCAGCATACCGGGACAGGGGAGTCATGGCTACACCTTC
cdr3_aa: CASIPGQGSHGYTF

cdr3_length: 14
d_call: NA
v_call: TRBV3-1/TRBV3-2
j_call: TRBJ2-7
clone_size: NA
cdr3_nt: TGTGCCAGCAGCCAATCAGGAAACTCCTACGAGCAGTACTTC
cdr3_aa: CASSQSGNSYEQYF

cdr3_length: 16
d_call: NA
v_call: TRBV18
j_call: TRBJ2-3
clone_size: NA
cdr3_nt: TGTGCCAGCTCACCCTTTGCGGGGCCCCGCACAGATACGCAGTATTTT
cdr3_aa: CASSPFAGPRTDTQYF

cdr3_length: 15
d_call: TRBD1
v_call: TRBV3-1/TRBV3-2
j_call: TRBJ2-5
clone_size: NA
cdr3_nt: TGTGCCAGCAGTCTCACGGGACAGGGACGGGAGACCCAGTACTTC
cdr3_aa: CASSLTGQGRETQYF

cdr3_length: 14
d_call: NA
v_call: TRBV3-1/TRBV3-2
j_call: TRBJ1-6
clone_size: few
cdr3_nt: TGTGCCAGCAGCGAAGGGCAGGGGAATTCACCCCTCCACTTT
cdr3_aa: CASSEGQGNSPLHF

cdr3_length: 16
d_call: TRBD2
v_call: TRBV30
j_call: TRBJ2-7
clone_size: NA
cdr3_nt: TGTGCCTGGAGTGTAAGGATTAGCGGGAGGAGTTACGAGCAGTACTTC
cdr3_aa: CAWSVRISGRSYEQYF

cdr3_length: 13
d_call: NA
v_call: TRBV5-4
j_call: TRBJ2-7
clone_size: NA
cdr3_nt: TGTGCCAGCAGCTTGGCGGGAACCTACGAGCAGTACTTC
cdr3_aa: CASSLAGTYEQYF

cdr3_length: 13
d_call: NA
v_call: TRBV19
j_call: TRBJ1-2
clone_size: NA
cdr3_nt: TGTGCCAGTAGTAGTGCAGTAAACTATGGCTACACCTTC
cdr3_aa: CASSSAVNYGYTF

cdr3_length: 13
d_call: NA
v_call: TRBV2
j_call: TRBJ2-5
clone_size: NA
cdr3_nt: TGTGCCAGCTATATGGACATGGTTGAGACCCAGTACTTC
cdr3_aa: CASYMDMVETQYF

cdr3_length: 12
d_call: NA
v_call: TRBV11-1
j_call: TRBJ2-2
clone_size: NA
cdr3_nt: TGTGCCAGCAGTATTCTGACCGGGGAGCTGTTTTTT
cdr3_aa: CASSILTGELFF

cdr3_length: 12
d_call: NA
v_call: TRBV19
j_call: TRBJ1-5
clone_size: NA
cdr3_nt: TGTGCCAGTAGTAGCGGGCTAAAGCCCCAGCATTTT
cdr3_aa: CASSSGLKPQHF

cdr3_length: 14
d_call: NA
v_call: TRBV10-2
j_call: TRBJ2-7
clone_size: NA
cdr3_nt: TGCGCCAGCAGGGTAGGGGAAGGATCCTACGAGCAGTACTTC
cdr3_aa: CASRVGEGSYEQYF

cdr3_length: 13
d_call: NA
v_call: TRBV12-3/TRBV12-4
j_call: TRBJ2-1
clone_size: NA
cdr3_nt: TGTGCCAGCAGTTTAAGGCTAGCTGGTGAGCAGTTCTTC
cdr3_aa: CASSLRLAGEQFF

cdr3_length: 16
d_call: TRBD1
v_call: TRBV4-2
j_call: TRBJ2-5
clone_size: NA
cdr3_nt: TGTGCCAGCAGCCCTCCGGGACAGGGGAGTCGAGAGACCCAGTACTTC
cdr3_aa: CASSPPGQGSRETQYF

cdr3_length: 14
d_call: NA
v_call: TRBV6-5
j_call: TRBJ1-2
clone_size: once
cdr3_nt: TGTGCCAGCAGCATCAGGTTTGAGAACTATGGCTACACCTTC
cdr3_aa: CASSIRFENYGYTF

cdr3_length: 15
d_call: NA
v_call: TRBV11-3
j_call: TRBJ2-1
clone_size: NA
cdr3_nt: TGTGCCAGCAGCTTTGGGGGCGCTTTTTCCAATGAGCAGTTCTTC
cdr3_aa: CASSFGGAFSNEQFF

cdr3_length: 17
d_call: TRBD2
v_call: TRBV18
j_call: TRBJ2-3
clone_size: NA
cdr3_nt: TGTGCCAGCTCACCGCGGGAGAGGCGTAAGAACACAGATACGCAGTATTTT
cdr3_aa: CASSPRERRKNTDTQYF

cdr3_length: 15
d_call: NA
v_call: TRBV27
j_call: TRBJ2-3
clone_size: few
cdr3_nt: TGTGCCAGCAGTTTCCAAGCGGGCGGGACAGATACGCAGTATTTT
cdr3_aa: CASSFQAGGTDTQYF

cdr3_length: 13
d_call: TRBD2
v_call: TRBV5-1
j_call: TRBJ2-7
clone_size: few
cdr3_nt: TGCGCCAGCAGCTTCAGCGGGATGAGCGAGCAGTACTTC
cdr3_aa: CASSFSGMSEQYF

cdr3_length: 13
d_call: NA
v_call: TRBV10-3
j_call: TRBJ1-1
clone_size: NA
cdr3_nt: TGTGCCATCAGAGGAGAACCGAACACTGAAGCTTTCTTT
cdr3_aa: CAIRGEPNTEAFF

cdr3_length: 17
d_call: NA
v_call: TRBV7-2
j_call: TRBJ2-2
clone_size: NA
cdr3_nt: TGTGCCAGCAGCTTAAATGGTCAGGGGGGCTGCACCGGGGAGCTGTTTTTT
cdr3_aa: CASSLNGQGGCTGELFF

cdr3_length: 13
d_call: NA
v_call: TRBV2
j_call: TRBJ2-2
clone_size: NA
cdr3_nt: TGTGCCAGTGCCCGGACAGATACCGGGGAGCTGTTTTTT
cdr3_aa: CASARTDTGELFF

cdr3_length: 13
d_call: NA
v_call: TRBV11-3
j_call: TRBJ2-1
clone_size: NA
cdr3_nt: TGTGCCAGCAGCTTGGGGACATACAATGAGCAGTTCTTC
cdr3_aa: CASSLGTYNEQFF